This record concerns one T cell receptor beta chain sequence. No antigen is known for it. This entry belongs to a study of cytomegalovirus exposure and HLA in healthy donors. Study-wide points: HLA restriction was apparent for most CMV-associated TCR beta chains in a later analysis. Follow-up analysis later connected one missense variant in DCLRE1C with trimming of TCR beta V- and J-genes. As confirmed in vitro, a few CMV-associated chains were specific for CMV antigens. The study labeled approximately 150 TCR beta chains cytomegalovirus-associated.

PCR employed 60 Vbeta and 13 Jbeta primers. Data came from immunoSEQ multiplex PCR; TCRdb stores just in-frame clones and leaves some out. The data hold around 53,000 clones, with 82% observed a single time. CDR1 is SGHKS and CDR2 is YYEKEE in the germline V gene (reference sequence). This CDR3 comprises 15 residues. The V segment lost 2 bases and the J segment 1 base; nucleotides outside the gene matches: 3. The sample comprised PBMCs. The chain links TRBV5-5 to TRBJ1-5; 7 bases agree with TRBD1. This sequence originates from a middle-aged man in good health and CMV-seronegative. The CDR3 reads CASSFGTASNQPQHF. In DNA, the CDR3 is TGTGCCAGCAGCTTCGGGACAGCGAGCAATCAGCCCCAGCATTTT.